The 18 T cell receptor beta chains reported below all come from one sample, sequenced in a study of cytotoxic CD8 clonotypes in ibrutinib-treated CLL. Method: immunoSEQ multiplex PCR; TCRdb's copy keeps in-frame clones and lacks some. The profile shows roughly 150,000 clones, about 80% of them singletons. The sample here was PBMCs, taken after 12 months of ibrutinib treatment. All receptors come from a human donor with chronic lymphocytic leukemia.

The chain carries TRBV5-6 and TRBJ1-2, with TRBD1 matching over 7 bases. J gave up 2 bases and V 0 bases, and 4 bases lay outside the gene matches. Germline V lookup: CDR1 SGHDT, CDR2 YYEEEE. The CDR3 is made up of 15 amino acids. As DNA, the CDR3 is TGTGCCAGCAGCTTGGAGGCAGGGGGGAACTATGGCTACACCTTC. Translation gives CASSLEAGGNYGYTF.

The chain combines TRBV9 with TRBJ2-3; D is unclear. Per germline, CDR1 SGDLS and CDR2 YYNGEE. The length of the CDR3 is 14 residues. With 0 bases removed from V and 3 bases from J, the gap between germline ends came to 8 bases. The CDR3 nucleotides read TGTGCCAGCAGCGTAGTTGCTACGACAGATACGCAGTATTTT. It is translated as CASSVVATTDTQYF.

V and J are TRBV28 and TRBJ1-2, with D perhaps matching TRBD1 (6 bases). The V gene lost 6 bases and the J gene lost 1 base, with 18 bases spanning the gap. This CDR3 comprises 16 residues. Germline V CDR1 and CDR2: MDHEN, SYDVKM. The CDR3 spells CASSLGGQSSNYGYTF. The CDR3 DNA sequence: TGTGCCAGCAGCCTAGGGGGACAATCAAGTAACTATGGCTACACCTTC.

V and J are TRBV28 and TRBJ2-7, with 8 bases matching TRBD2. Germline CDR1 is MDHEN and CDR2 is SYDVKM. CDR3 length equals 13 residues. Unmatched junction bases numbered 3, after V lost 6 bases and J lost 2 bases. This CDR3 reads CASSAGGAYEQYF. In nucleotides, the CDR3 is TGTGCCAGCAGCGCCGGGGGGGCCTACGAGCAGTACTTC.

The V call is TRBV7-2, the J call TRBJ2-5, with D perhaps given as TRBD1 or TRBD2 (5 bases each). CDR3 size: 13 residues. CDR1 SGHTA and CDR2 FQGNSA come from the germline V gene. V lost 3 bases, J lost 5 bases, and 10 bases lay in between. The CDR3 loop is CASSFGGAETQYF. The CDR3 bases are TGTGCCAGCAGCTTTGGGGGAGCGGAGACCCAGTACTTC. Using reference TRBV7-2 and TRBJ2-5 for the parts outside the CDR3, the full variable domain is GAGVSQSPSNKVTEKGKDVELRCDPISGHTALYWYRQSLGQGLEFLIYFQGNSAPDKSGLPSDRFSAERTGGSVSTLTIQRTQQEDSAVYLCASSFGGAETQYFGPGTRLLVL.

The V and J genes are TRBV7-9 and TRBJ2-5; tentatively, D is TRBD1 (6 bases). Germline CDR1 and CDR2: SEHNR and FQNEAQ (reference sequence). This CDR3 is built from 13 residues. V was cut by 5 bases and J by 5 bases, with 12 bases left in between. The CDR3 DNA sequence: TGTGCCAGCAGCGGTCAGGGGTGGGAGACCCAGTACTTC. It translates to CASSGQGWETQYF.

This rearrangement joins TRBV2 to TRBJ2-5; D might be TRBD2 (6 bases). Germline CDR1 and CDR2: SNHLY and FYNNEI. This CDR3 contains 13 residues. V gave up 8 bases and J gave up 5 bases, with 15 bases separating them. CDR3 in amino acids: CASAGGAGETQYF. The CDR3 DNA reads TGTGCCAGCGCCGGGGGAGCCGGGGAGACCCAGTACTTC.

The DNA of the CDR3 is TGCGCCAGCAGCCCCCTCGGGACTAGCGGGGGCGCGGGGCAAGAGACCCAGTACTTC. Protein: CASSPLGTSGGAGQETQYF. V usage is TRBV4-1 and J usage is TRBJ2-5, with 14 bases aligning to TRBD2. V lost 4 bases and J lost 2; bases outside the gene matches: 12. CDR3 length: 19 residues. CDR1 MGHRA and CDR2 YSYEKL come from the germline V gene.

The chain links TRBV6-5 to TRBJ1-3, with 8 bases that match TRBD1. Germline-derived CDR1 and CDR2 are MNHEY and SVGAGI. Losses at the gene ends were 4 bases for V and 10 bases for J; bases not matched to a gene: 9. This CDR3 comprises 14 residues. CDR3 region: CASSSRDRLGTIYF. CDR3 in DNA: TGTGCCAGCAGTTCCCGGGACAGGCTTGGTACCATATATTTT.

Note on this clone: A junction end diverges from the germline sequence, so it may reflect a read error. The J gene is TRBJ2-2, the V gene TRBV9; D remains ambiguous. Germline CDR1 reads SGDLS; CDR2 reads YYNGEE. CDR3 length: 14 amino acids. CDR3 loop: CAGRDGPFGGELFF. CDR3 nucleotides: TGTGCCGGCAGAGATGGGCCTTTCGGCGGGGAGCTGTTTTTT.

The rearrangement links TRBV11-1 to TRBJ2-2; possible D gene TRBD1, 6 bases. CDR3 length: 17 residues. The germline V gene encodes CDR1 SGHAT and CDR2 FQDESV (reference sequence). V dropped 2 bases and J dropped 4 bases, with 17 bases sitting between them. Here the CDR3 reads CASSLRARGRGTGELFF. CDR3 coding DNA: TGTGCCAGCAGCTTAAGGGCCAGGGGTCGAGGCACCGGGGAGCTGTTTTTT.

The chain recombines TRBV29-1 with TRBJ2-7; D is unclear. The V gene lost 4 bases and the J gene lost 3 bases, with 10 bases spanning the gap. The germline gives CDR1 SQVTM, CDR2 ANQGSEA. The CDR3 loop spans 12 amino acids. The CDR3 DNA is TGCAGCGTTGTAGTGACCCACTACGAGCAGTACTTC. It specifies CSVVVTHYEQYF.

The chain uses TRBV30 and TRBJ1-6, with a tentative D call TRBD1 (6 bases). V was shortened by 7 bases and J by 10 bases, with 35 bases between the two germline ends. The CDR3 is 19 amino acids. Germline V lookup: CDR1 GTSNPN, CDR2 SVGIG (reference sequence). CDR3 sequence: CAYDEGGADNAKSESPLHF. The CDR3 DNA reads TGTGCCTATGACGAAGGGGGGGCCGATAACGCCAAGTCGGAATCACCCCTCCACTTT.

For the CDR3, the DNA is TGTGCCATCAGTGCTGCAGTGAACACTGAAGCTTTCTTT. This codes for CAISAAVNTEAFF. The chain joins TRBV10-3 to TRBJ1-1; D remains ambiguous. Germline CDR1 ENHRY, CDR2 SYGVKD. This CDR3 comprises 13 residues. V lost 4 bases and J 0 bases, leaving 6 bases between the germline ends.

The chain recombines TRBV7-9 with TRBJ2-5; D remains ambiguous. There are 13 residues in the CDR3. With 6 bases removed from V and 4 bases from J, the gap between germline ends came to 12 bases. In germline, CDR1 is SEHNR, CDR2 FQNEAQ (reference sequence). CDR3 residues: CASRSSVLETQYF. The CDR3 DNA is TGTGCCAGCAGGTCTAGTGTTTTAGAGACCCAGTACTTC.

The rearrangement links TRBV5-8 to TRBJ1-2, with TRBD1 as a possible D gene (5 bases). The CDR3 runs 12 residues. Trimming took 2 bases from V and 8 from J, leaving 10 bases between them. Germline V gene sequence: CDR1 SGHTS, CDR2 YDEGEE. Here the CDR3 reads CASSFGTGGYTF. The CDR3 nucleotides are TGTGCCAGCAGCTTTGGGACGGGAGGCTACACCTTC.

V usage is TRBV7-8 and J usage is TRBJ2-7; TRBD1 aligns across 7 bases. The CDR3 has 14 amino acids. The V gene end was trimmed by 5 bases and the J gene end by 7 bases; junction bases not matched to a gene: 11. Germline V gene sequence: CDR1 SGHVS, CDR2 FQNEAQ. This chain's CDR3 is CASSQREGALEQYF. CDR3 coding DNA: TGTGCCAGCAGCCAAAGAGAGGGGGCGTTGGAGCAGTACTTC. The full variable domain, completed using reference TRBV7-8 and TRBJ2-7, is GAGVSQSPRYKVAKRGQDVALRCDPISGHVSLFWYQQALGQGPEFLTYFQNEAQLDKSGLPSDRFFAERPEGSVSTLKIQRTQQEDSAVYLCASSQREGALEQYFGPGTRLTVT.

Concerning this clone: A junction end diverges from the germline sequence, so it may reflect a read error. This sample includes further DNA sequences coding for the same CDR3. The CDR3 is CASSYSGTGSYEQYF. CDR3 bases: TGTGCCAGCAGCTACTCCGGGACCGGTAGCTACGAGCAGTACTTC. The V gene is TRBV6-5, the J gene TRBJ2-7, with D possibly called TRBD1 or TRBD2 (5 bases each). The CDR3 extends over 15 amino acids. Germline lookup yields CDR1 MNHEY and CDR2 SVGAGI.